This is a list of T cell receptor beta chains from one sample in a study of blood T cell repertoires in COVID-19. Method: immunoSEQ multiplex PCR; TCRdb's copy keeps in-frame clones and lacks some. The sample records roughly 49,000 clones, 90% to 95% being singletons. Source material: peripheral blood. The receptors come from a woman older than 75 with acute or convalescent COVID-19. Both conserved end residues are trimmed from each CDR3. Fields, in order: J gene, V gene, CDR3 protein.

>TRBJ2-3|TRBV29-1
SVCLGGLYGSTDTQY
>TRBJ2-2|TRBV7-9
ASGKLAVNTGELF
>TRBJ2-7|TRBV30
AWDSPGQGQYEQY
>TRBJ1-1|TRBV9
ASSGGHLNTEAF
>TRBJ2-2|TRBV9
ASSVSGGFSNTGELF
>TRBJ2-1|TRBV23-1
ASSQFQRRDNEQF
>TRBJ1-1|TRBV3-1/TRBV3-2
ASSQDWDRGEAF
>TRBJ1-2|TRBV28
ASSSRSYGYT
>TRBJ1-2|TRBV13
ASRHRGQGDYGYT
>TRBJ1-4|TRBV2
ASRQGVEKLF
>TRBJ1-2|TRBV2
ASRGQANYGYT
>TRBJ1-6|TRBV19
ASTPGQGRSPLH
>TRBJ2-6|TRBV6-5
ASILHSSGANVLT
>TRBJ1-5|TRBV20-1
SASAGTGPGQPQH
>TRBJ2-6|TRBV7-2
ASSLVRTVSGANVLT
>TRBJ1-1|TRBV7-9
ASSLAQGRAAF
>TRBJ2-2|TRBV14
ASSPRTSGKDTGELF
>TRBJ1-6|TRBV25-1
ASSKEPYNSPLH
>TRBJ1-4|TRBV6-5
ASSYSGVWEKLF